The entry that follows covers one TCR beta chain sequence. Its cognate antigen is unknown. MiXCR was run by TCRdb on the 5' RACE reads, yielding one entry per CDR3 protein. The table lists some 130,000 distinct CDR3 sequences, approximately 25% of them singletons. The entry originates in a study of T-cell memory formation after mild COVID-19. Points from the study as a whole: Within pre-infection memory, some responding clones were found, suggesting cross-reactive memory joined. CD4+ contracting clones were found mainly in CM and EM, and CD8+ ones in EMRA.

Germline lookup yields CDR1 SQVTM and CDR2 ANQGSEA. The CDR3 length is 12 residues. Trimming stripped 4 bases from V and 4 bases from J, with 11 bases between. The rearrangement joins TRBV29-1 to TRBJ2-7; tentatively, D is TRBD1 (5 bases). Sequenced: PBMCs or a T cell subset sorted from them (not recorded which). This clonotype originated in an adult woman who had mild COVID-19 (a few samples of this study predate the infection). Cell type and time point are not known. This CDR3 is CSVGPGPYEQYF. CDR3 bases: TGCAGCGTTGGTCCAGGGCCTTACGAGCAGTACTTC.